This TCR delta chain stems from a study of delta chains in infants with herpesvirus infections. Study observations and caveats: Among around 19 CMV-infected infants, 4 showed the public Vdelta1 clonotype. Public-clonotype frequency seemingly fell with older age at infection. Uninfected infants and those infected after 120 days lacked the public clonotype.

The germline V gene has CDR1 TSWWSYY and CDR2 QGS. This CDR3 contains 21 residues. The V segment lost 0 bases and the J segment 0 bases; nucleotides outside the gene matches: 17. About this clone itself: Its matching antigen is unknown. A read error likely explains this, since a far larger clone differs by one base.

Reverse transcription of PBMC RNA used primers specific for the gamma and delta chains. TCRdb reapplied CATT to the RT-PCR reads. This table holds about 770 delta-chain clones, about 39% found once. This chain links TRDV1 with TRDJ1; 9 positions agree with TRDD3. The clonotype originates from a human donor who was a Ugandan infant, either HIV-exposed or HIV-unexposed (not recorded which). The material was peripheral blood, obtained at time point 3 of longitudinal follow-up. CDR3 amino acids: CALGELYPSLGEPLYTDKLIF. DNA of the CDR3: TGTGCTCTTGGGGAACTGTACCCCTCACTGGGGGAACCTCTGTACACCGATAAACTCATCTTT.